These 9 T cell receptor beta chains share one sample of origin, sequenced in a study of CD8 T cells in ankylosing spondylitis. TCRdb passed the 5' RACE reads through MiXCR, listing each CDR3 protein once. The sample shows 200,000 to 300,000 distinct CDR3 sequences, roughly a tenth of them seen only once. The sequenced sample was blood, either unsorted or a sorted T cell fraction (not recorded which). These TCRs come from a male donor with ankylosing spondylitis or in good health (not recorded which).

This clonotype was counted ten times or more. The CDR3 nucleotides read TGTGCCAGTAACCCGGAGGGACCCGGGGAGCTGTTTTTT. Translating it yields CASNPEGPGELFF. This chain links TRBV19 with TRBJ2-2; possible D gene TRBD2, 6 bases. This CDR3 region has 13 residues. In germline, CDR1 is LNHDA, CDR2 SQIVND (reference sequence). With 7 bases removed from V and 6 bases from J, the gap between germline ends came to 12 bases. Complete variable domain (other parts from reference TRBV19 and TRBJ2-2): DGGITQSPKYLFRKEGQNVTLSCEQNLNHDAMYWYRQDPGQGLRLIYYSQIVNDFQKGDIAEGYSVSREKKESFPLTVTSAQKNPTAFYLCASNPEGPGELFFGEGSRLTVL.

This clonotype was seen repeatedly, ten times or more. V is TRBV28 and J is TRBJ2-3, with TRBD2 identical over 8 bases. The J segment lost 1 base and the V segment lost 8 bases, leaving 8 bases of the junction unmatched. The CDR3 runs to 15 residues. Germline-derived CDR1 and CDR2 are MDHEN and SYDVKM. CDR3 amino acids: CASSSGGLGTDTQYF. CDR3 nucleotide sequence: TGTGCCAGCTCCTCGGGGGGGCTGGGCACAGATACGCAGTATTTT.

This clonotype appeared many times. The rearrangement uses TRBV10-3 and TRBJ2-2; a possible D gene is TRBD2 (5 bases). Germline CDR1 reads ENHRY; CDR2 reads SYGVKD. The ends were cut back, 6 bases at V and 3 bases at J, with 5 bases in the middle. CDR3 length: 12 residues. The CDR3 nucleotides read TGTGCCATCAGGGAGGACACCGGGGAGCTGTTTTTT. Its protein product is CAIREDTGELFF.

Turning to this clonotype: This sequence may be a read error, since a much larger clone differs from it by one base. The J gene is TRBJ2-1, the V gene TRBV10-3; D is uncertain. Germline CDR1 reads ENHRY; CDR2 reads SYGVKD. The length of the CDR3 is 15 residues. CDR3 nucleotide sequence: TGTGCCATCAGTGAGTCGATGGGCTCCTACAATGAGCGGTTCTTC. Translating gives CAISESMGSYNERFF.

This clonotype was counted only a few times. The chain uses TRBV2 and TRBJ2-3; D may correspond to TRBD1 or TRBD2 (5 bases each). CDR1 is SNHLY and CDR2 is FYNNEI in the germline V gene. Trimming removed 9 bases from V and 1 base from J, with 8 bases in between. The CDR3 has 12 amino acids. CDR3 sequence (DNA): TGTGCCAGGTGGGACGGCACAGATACGCAGTATTTT. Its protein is CARWDGTDTQYF.

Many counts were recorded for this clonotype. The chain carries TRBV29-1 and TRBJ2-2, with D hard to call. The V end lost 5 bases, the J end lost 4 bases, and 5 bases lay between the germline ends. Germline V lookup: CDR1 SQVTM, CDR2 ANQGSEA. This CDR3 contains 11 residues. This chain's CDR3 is CSVRSTGELFF. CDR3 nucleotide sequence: TGCAGCGTTCGAAGCACCGGGGAGCTGTTTTTT.

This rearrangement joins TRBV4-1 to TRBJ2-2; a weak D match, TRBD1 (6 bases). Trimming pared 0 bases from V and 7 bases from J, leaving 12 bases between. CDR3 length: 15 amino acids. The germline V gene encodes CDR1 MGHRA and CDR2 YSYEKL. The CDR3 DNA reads TGCGCCAGCAGCCAAGATGCAGGGGTGGGCGGGGAGCTGTTTTTT. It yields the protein CASSQDAGVGGELFF.

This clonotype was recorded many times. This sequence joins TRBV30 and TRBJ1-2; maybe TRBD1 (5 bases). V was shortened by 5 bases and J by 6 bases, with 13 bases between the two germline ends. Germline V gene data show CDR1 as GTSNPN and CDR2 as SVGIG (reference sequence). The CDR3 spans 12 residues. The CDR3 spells CAWGRGVHGYTF. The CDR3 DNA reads TGTGCCTGGGGGAGAGGGGTTCATGGCTACACCTTC.

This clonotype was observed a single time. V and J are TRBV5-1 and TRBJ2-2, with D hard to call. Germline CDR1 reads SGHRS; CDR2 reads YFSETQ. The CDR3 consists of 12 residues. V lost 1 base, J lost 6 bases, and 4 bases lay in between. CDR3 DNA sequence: TGCGCCAGCAGCTTGTTTCCCGGGGAGCTGTTTTTT. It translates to CASSLFPGELFF.